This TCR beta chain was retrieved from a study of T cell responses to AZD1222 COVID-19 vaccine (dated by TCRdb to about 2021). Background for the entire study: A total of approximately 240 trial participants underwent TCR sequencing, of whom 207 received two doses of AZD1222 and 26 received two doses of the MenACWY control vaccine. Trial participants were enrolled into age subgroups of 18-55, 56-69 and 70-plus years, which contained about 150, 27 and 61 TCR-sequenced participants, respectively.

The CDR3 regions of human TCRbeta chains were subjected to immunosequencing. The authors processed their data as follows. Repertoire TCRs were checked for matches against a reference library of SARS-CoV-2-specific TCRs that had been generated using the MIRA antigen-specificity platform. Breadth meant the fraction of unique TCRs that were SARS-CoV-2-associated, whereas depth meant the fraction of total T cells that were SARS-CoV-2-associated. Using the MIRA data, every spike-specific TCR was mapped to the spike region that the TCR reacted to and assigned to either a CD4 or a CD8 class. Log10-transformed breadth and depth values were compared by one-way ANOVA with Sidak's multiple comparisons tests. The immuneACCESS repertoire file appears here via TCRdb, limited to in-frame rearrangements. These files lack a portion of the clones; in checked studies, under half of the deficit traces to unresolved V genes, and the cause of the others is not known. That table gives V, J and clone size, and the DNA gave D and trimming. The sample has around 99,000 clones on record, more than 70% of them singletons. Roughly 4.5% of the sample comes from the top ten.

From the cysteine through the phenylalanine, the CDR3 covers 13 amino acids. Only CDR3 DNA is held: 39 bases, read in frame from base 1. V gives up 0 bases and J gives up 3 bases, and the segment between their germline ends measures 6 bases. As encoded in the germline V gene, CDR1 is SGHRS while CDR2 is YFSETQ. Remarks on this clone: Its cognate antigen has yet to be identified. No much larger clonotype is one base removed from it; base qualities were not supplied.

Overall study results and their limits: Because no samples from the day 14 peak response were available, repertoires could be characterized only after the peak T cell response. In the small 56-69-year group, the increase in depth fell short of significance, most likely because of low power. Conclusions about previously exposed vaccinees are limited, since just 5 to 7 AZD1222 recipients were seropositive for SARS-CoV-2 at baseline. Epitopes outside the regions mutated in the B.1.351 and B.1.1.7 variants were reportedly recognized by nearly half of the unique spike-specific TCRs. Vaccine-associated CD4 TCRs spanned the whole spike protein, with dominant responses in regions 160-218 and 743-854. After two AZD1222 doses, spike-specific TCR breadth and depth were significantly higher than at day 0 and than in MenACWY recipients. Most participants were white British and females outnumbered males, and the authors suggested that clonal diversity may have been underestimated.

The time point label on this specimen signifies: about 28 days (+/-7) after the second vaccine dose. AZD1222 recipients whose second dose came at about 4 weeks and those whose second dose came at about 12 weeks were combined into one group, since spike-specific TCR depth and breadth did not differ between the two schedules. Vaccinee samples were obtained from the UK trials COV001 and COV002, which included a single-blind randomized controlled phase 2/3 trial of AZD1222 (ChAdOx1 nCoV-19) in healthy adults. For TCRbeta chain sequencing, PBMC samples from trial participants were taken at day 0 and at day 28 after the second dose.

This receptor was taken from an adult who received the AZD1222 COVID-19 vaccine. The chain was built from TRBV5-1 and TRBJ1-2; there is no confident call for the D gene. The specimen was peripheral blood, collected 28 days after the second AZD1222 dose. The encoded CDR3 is CASSLGSDYGYTF. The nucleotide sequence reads TGCGCCAGCAGCTTGGGTTCAGACTATGGCTACACCTTC.